This paragraph reports one T cell receptor beta chain. What it binds is not known. This CDR3 is built from 15 residues. V shed 0 bases, J shed 4 bases, and the junction held 2 bases outside the gene matches. Germline lookup yields CDR1 SGHTA and CDR2 FQGNSA. The protocol was immunoSEQ multiplex PCR, while the TCRdb copy is restricted to in-frame clones and leaves out a portion. The sample records 330,000 or so clones, roughly 88% being singletons. The entry originates in a study of cytomegalovirus exposure and HLA in healthy donors. Study-level points and caveats: In the 90 to 150 validation repertoires, just under 95% of cluster scores exceeded 0, per a later analysis. Many donors shared some public TCRs, even though most TCR sequences were rare. Confirmation in vitro established that three CMV-associated chains were specific for CMV antigens.

The sequencing sample was made of PBMCs. This sequence joins TRBV7-2 and TRBJ2-7, with 11 bases identical to TRBD2. The clonotype comes from a woman aged 18-29 years in good health and CMV-seronegative. As DNA, the CDR3 is TGTGCCAGCAGCTTAGCAGGGACTAGCGGTTACGAGCAGTACTTC. Protein: CASSLAGTSGYEQYF.